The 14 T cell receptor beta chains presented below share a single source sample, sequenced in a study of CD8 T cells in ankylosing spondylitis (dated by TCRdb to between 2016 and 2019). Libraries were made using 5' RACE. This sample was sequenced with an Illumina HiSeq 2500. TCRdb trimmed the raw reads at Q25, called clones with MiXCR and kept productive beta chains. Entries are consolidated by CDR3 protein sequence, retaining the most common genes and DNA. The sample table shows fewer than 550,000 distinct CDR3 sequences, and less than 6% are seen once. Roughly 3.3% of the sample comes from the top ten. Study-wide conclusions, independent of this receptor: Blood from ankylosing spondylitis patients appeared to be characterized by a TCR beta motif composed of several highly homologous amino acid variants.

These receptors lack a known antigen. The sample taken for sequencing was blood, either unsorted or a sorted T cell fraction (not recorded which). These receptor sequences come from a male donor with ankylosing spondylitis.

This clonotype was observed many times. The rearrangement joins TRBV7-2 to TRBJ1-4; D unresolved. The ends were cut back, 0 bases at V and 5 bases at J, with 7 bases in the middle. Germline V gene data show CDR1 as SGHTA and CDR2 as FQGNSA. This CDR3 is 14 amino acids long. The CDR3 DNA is TGTGCCAGCAGCTTAGCGAGGTCGAATGAAAAACTGTTTTTT. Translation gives CASSLARSNEKLFF.

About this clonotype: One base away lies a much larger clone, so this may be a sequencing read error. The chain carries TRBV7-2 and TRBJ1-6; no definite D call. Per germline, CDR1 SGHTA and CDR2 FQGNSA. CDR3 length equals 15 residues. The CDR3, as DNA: TGTGCCAGCAGCCCTTTGACAAGATCAGATTCACCCCTCCCCTTT. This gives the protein CASSPLTRSDSPLPF.

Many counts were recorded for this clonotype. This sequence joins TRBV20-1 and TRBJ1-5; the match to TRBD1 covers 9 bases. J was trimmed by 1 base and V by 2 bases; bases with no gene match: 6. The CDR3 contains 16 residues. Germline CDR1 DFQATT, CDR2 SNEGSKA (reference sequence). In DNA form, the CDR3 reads TGCAGTGCTAGACCTCTACAGGGGGCCAGCAATCAGCCCCAGCATTTT. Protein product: CSARPLQGASNQPQHF.

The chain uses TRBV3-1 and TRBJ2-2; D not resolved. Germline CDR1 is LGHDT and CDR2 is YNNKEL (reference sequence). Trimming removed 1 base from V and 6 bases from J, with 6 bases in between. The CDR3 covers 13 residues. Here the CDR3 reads CASSQGHAGELFF. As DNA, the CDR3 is TGTGCCAGCAGCCAAGGACACGCCGGGGAGCTGTTTTTT.

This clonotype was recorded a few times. The CDR3: CASSQESRGTKAFF. The CDR3 DNA is TGTGCCAGCAGCCAAGAGTCCAGGGGAACTAAAGCTTTCTTT. The chain uses TRBV4-2 and TRBJ1-1; possibly TRBD1 for D (6 bases). The germline V gene has CDR1 LGHNA and CDR2 YNFKEQ. V lost 0 bases and J 9 bases, leaving 14 bases between the germline ends. This CDR3 comprises 14 residues.

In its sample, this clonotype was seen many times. The DNA of the CDR3 is TGCGCCAGCAGCCAAACGGACAGGGAGAACACTGAAGCTTTCTTT. It encodes CASSQTDRENTEAFF. The chain is built from TRBV4-1 and TRBJ1-1; TRBD1 matches at 8 bases. In germline, CDR1 is MGHRA, CDR2 YSYEKL. The V segment lost 2 bases and the J segment 1 base; nucleotides outside the gene matches: 3. The CDR3 sequence is 15 residues long.

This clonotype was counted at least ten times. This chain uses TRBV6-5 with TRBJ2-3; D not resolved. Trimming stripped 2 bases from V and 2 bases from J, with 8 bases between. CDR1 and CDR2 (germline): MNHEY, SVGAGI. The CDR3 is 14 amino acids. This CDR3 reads CASSYARVTDTQYF. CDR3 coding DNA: TGTGCCAGCAGTTACGCACGGGTCACAGATACGCAGTATTTT.

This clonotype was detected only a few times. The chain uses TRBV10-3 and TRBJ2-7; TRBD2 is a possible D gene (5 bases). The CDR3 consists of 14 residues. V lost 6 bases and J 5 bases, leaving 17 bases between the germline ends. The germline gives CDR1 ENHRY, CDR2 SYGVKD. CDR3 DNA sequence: TGTGCCATCAGGCCGTTCCTAGCTGCCGACGAGCAGTACTTC. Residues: CAIRPFLAADEQYF.

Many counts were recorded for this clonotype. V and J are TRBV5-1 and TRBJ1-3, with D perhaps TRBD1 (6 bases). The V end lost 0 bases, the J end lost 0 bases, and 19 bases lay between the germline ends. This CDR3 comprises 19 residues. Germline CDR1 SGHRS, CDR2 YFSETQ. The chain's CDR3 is CASSLAPRNRDSSGNTIYF. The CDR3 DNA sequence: TGCGCCAGCAGCTTGGCCCCACGGAACAGGGATAGCTCTGGAAACACCATATATTTT. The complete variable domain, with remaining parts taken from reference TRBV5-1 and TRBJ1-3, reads KAGVTQTPRYLIKTRGQQVTLSCSPISGHRSVSWYQQTPGQGLQFLFEYFSETQRNKGNFPGRFSGRQFSNSRSEMNVSTLELGDSALYLCASSLAPRNRDSSGNTIYFGEGSWLTVV.

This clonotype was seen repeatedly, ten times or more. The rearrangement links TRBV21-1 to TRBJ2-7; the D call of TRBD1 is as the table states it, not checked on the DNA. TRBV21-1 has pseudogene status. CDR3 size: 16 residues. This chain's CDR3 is CASSKPQDGISYEQYF. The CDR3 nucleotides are TGTGCCAGCAGCAAACCCCAGGACGGTATCTCCTACGAGCAGTACTTC.

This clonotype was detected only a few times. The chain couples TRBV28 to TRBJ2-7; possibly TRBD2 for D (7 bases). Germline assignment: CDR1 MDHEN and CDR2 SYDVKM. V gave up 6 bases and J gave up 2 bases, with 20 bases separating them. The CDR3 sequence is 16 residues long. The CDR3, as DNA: TGTGCCAGCAGCTCTCACCGGGGGGCCAATCCCTACGAGCAGTACTTC. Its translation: CASSSHRGANPYEQYF.

CDR3 coding DNA: TGTGCCAGCAGCTCCTACCCCTTGGGGGGCTCGGAGACCCAGTACTTC. It encodes CASSSYPLGGSETQYF. This chain connects TRBV11-3 to TRBJ2-5, with D possibly called TRBD1 or TRBD2 (6 bases each). The CDR3 consists of 16 residues. Trimming took off 4 bases at V and 5 bases at J, with 20 bases between the two ends. Per the germline V gene, CDR1 is SGHNT and CDR2 is YENEEA.

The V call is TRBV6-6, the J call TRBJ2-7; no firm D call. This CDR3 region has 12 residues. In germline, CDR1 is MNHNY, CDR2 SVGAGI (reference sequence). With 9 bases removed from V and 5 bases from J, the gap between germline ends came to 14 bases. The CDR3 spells CASHIQGHEQYF. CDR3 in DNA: TGTGCCAGTCACATACAAGGGCACGAGCAGTACTTC.

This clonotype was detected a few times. The CDR3 coding sequence is TGCGCCAGCAGCCAAGGGTGGGGTTTTTTTATGAACACTGAAGCTTTCTTT. Translation gives CASSQGWGFFMNTEAFF. The genes are TRBV4-1 and TRBJ1-1; D is unresolved. Trimming stripped 1 base from V and 0 bases from J, with 15 bases between. CDR1 is MGHRA, CDR2 YSYEKL, per germline. The length of the CDR3 is 17 residues.